Below are 15 T cell receptor beta chains sequenced from a single sample in a study of T cells in Graves' hyperthyroidism and ophthalmopathy. Researchers amplified the TCR beta CDR3 regions from RNA transcripts. When the TCR CDR3 underwent first-round RT-PCR, the HTBI primer set was used. In TCRdb, the multiplex PCR reads were re-called with MiXCR into one record per CDR3 protein. The sample includes around 450,000 distinct CDR3 sequences, around 14% seen only once; the top ten take almost 8%. The sequenced sample consisted of blood. The receptor set was obtained from a woman between 18 and 30 years old with Graves' hyperthyroidism.

This clonotype was observed many times. The genes are TRBV9 and TRBJ1-4, with D hard to call. Germline V lookup: CDR1 SGDLS, CDR2 YYNGEE. Trimming left V 2 bases short and J 0 bases short, with 11 bases between. The CDR3 has 16 residues. In DNA form, the CDR3 reads TGTGCCAGCAGCGTCGGTGGCAGTACAACTAATGAAAAACTGTTTTTT. Its protein is CASSVGGSTTNEKLFF.

This clonotype has just one count. The chain uses TRBV4-1 and TRBJ2-3; 10 bases are a match to TRBD2. V lost 3 bases, J lost 8 bases, and 14 bases stayed unmatched. Germline assignment: CDR1 MGHRA and CDR2 YSYEKL. The CDR3 loop spans 17 amino acids. CDR3 in amino acids: CASSQLVRIAGGTTQYF. CDR3 bases: TGCGCCAGCAGCCAGCTTGTGCGGATAGCGGGGGGCACTACGCAGTATTTT.

This sequence joins TRBV4-1 and TRBJ2-4, with D uncertain. The CDR3 loop spans 13 amino acids. The ends were cut back, 0 bases at V and 10 bases at J, with 10 bases in the middle. CDR1 MGHRA and CDR2 YSYEKL come from the germline V gene. Here the CDR3 reads CASSQDLSVIQYF. CDR3 DNA sequence: TGCGCCAGCAGCCAAGATTTGTCGGTTATTCAGTACTTC.

The chain combines TRBV11-3 with TRBJ2-7; D not resolved. The CDR3 covers 13 residues. Trimming stripped 3 bases from V and 6 bases from J, with 12 bases between. The germline CDR1 and CDR2 sequences are SGHNT and YENEEA. The CDR3 protein is CASSLGSPSEQYF. The CDR3 bases are TGTGCCAGCAGCTTGGGTTCTCCTTCCGAGCAGTACTTC.

This clonotype appeared many times. The chain joins TRBV12-3 or TRBV12-4 to TRBJ2-5, with 7 positions matching TRBD2. With 3 bases clipped from V and 5 bases from J, the junction kept 9 bases outside the gene matches. This CDR3 contains 15 residues. The CDR3 sequence is CASSFGGSPGETQYF. CDR3 nucleotides: TGTGCCAGCAGTTTTGGCGGGAGCCCCGGGGAGACCCAGTACTTC.

Ten or more counts support this clonotype. The chain has TRBV12-3 or TRBV12-4 and TRBJ2-1; 14 bases map to TRBD2. The CDR3 extends over 16 amino acids. J gave up 7 bases and V 5 bases, and 7 bases lay outside the gene matches. The CDR3 spells CASSLGLAGVRNEQFF. The CDR3 DNA is TGTGCCAGCAGTCTGGGACTAGCGGGAGTTAGGAATGAGCAGTTCTTC.

The rearrangement joins TRBV30 to TRBJ2-3; tentative D call: TRBD2 (5 bases). This CDR3 has 16 amino acids. The V and J ends lost 0 bases and 0 bases respectively, with 13 bases between them. In germline, CDR1 is GTSNPN, CDR2 SVGIG (reference sequence). DNA of the CDR3: TGTGCCTGGAGTGTACGTGGCGGACTTAGCACAGATACGCAGTATTTT. Residues: CAWSVRGGLSTDTQYF.

This clonotype was counted many times. The chain uses TRBV30 and TRBJ1-2; D not resolved. V lost 5 bases, J lost 1 base, and 5 bases lay in between. The CDR3 covers 11 residues. The germline V gene has CDR1 GTSNPN and CDR2 SVGIG (reference sequence). CDR3 sequence: CAWGVNYGYTF. The CDR3 DNA reads TGTGCCTGGGGGGTTAACTATGGCTACACCTTC.

This clonotype occurred many times. The rearrangement uses TRBV28 and TRBJ1-5; D gene uncertain. The CDR3 contains 17 residues. The V gene lost 2 bases and the J gene lost 0 bases, with 14 bases spanning the gap. Germline V gives CDR1 MDHEN, CDR2 SYDVKM. CDR3 sequence reads: CASSLTSPFYSNQPQHF. The CDR3 DNA reads TGTGCCAGCAGTTTAACTTCTCCTTTTTATAGCAATCAGCCCCAGCATTTT. Together with reference TRBV28 and TRBJ1-5, the CDR3 gives the full variable domain: DVKVTQSSRYLVKRTGEKVFLECVQDMDHENMFWYRQDPGLGLRLIYFSYDVKMKEKGDIPEGYSVSREKKERFSLILESASTNQTSMYLCASSLTSPFYSNQPQHFGDGTRLSIL.

This clonotype was recorded many times. In DNA, the CDR3 is TGTGCCTGGGGCGGAGGAAACTATGGCTACACCTTC. It yields the protein CAWGGGNYGYTF. This chain uses TRBV30 with TRBJ1-2; D is uncertain. The V end lost 5 bases, the J end lost 2 bases, and 9 bases lay between the germline ends. Per the germline V gene, CDR1 is GTSNPN and CDR2 is SVGIG (reference sequence). The CDR3 covers 12 residues.

The chain carries TRBV4-1 and TRBJ2-1; D call uncertain. This CDR3 has 14 residues. The ends were cut back, 0 bases at V and 6 bases at J, with 9 bases in the middle. The germline gives CDR1 MGHRA, CDR2 YSYEKL. Written as DNA, the CDR3 is TGCGCCAGCAGCCAAGAACGCTGGAGCAATGAGCAGTTCTTC. Translating gives CASSQERWSNEQFF.

This clonotype was seen at least ten times. V gene TRBV5-8 combines with J gene TRBJ2-5, with D perhaps being TRBD1 or TRBD2 (5 bases each). Germline V gene data show CDR1 as SGHTS and CDR2 as YDEGEE. Trimming left V 2 bases short and J 1 base short, with 9 bases between. This CDR3 comprises 14 residues. The CDR3 DNA follows: TGTGCCAGCAGCTTCCCCGGGACCCAAGAGACCCAGTACTTC. As protein: CASSFPGTQETQYF. The full variable domain, rest sourced from reference TRBV5-8 and TRBJ2-5, is EAGVTQSPTHLIKTRGQQATLRCSPISGHTSVYWYQQALGLGLQFLLWYDEGEERNRGNFPPRFSGRQFPNYSSELNVNALELEDSALYLCASSFPGTQETQYFGPGTRLLVL.

In its sample, this clonotype was seen a few times. This chain links TRBV19 with TRBJ2-7; D may be TRBD2 (6 bases). The CDR3 contains 15 residues. V was shortened by 6 bases and J by 2 bases, with 17 bases between the two germline ends. Germline assignment: CDR1 LNHDA and CDR2 SQIVND (reference sequence). CDR3 coding DNA: TGTGCCAGTAGCAAAATATTGGGAGGACCCTACGAGCAGTACTTC. This gives the protein CASSKILGGPYEQYF. The whole variable domain, filled in from reference TRBV19 and TRBJ2-7, reads DGGITQSPKYLFRKEGQNVTLSCEQNLNHDAMYWYRQDPGQGLRLIYYSQIVNDFQKGDIAEGYSVSREKKESFPLTVTSAQKNPTAFYLCASSKILGGPYEQYFGPGTRLTVT.

The CDR3 loop reads CASSFGEDYGYTF. The CDR3 DNA is TGTGCCAGCAGCTTCGGGGAAGACTATGGCTACACCTTC. V gene TRBV7-9 combines with J gene TRBJ1-2; D is unresolved. Trimming stripped 3 bases from V and 3 bases from J, with 8 bases between. Germline V gene lookup returns CDR1 SEHNR and CDR2 FQNEAQ (reference sequence). The CDR3 length is 13 residues.

The chain is built from TRBV4-1 and TRBJ1-3, with TRBD1 identical over 7 bases. The CDR3 is 16 residues long. The V gene's germline CDR1 is MGHRA and CDR2 YSYEKL. The junction had 5 bases not matched to a gene; V was cut back by 2 bases and J by 1 base. CDR3 DNA: TGCGCCAGCAGCCAACCCCTGACAGGGTCTGGAAACACCATATATTTT. This encodes CASSQPLTGSGNTIYF.